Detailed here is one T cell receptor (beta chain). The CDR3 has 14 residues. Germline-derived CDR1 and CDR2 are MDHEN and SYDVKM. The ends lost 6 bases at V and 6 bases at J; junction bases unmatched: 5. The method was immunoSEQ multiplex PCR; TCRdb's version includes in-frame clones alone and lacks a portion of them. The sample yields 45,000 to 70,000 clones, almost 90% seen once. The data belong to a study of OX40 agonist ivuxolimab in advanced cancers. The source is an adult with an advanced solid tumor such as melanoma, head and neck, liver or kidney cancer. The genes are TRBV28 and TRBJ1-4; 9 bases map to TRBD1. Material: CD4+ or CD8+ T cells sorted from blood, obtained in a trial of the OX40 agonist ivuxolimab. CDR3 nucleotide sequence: TGTGCCAGCAGAACAGGGGGCTCTGATGAAAAACTGTTTTTT. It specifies CASRTGGSDEKLFF.